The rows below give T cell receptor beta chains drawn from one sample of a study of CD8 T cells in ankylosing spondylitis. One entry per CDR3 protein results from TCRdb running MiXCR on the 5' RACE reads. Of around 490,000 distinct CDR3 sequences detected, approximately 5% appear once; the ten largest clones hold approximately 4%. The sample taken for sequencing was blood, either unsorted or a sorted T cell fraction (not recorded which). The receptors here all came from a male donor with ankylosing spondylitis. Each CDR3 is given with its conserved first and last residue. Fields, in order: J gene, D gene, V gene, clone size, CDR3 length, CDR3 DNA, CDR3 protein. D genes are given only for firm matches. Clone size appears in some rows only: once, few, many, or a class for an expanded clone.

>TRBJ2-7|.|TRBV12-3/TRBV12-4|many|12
TGTGCCAGCAGGCCAGGACGGTCCTTACAGTACTTC
CASRPGRSLQYF
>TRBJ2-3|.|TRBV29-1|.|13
TGCAGCGTTGAGTCTAGGGGCACAGATACGCAGTATTTT
CSVESRGTDTQYF
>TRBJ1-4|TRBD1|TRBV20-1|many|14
TGCAGTGCCAGTAAGACAGGGAAGGGCGAAAAACTGTTTTTT
CSASKTGKGEKLFF
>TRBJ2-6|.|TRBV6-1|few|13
TGTGCCAGCGTACCGAGGGGGGCCAACGTCCTGACTTTC
CASVPRGANVLTF
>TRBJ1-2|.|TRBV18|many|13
TGTGCCAGCTCAATCGCGGCAGGGTATGGCTACACCTTC
CASSIAAGYGYTF
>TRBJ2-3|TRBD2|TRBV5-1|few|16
TGCGCCAGCAGCTTGCGGCCTAGCGGGAGATCAGATACGCAGTATTTT
CASSLRPSGRSDTQYF
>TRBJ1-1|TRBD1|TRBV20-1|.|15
TGCAGTGCTAGAGCGGCCAGGGGGCCGAACACTGAAGCTTTCTTT
CSARAARGPNTEAFF
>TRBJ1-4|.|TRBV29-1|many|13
TGCAGCGTTGGGTACAGCTTTAATGAAAAACTGTTTTTT
CSVGYSFNEKLFF
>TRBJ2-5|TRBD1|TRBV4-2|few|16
TGTGCCAGCAGCCAGACCCGACAGGGAAGAGGAGAGACCCAGTACTTC
CASSQTRQGRGETQYF
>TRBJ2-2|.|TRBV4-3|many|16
TGCGCCAGCAGCCAAGAGACGAGGGGCTGGACCGGGGAGCTGTTTTTT
CASSQETRGWTGELFF
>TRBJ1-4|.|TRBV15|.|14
TGTGCCACCAGCAGAGATCGGGGGATAGAAAAACTGTTTTTT
CATSRDRGIEKLFF
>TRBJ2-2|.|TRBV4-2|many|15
TGTGCCAGCAGCCAAGGGCAGGCGAACACCGGGGAGCTGTTTTTT
CASSQGQANTGELFF
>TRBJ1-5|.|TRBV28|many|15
TGTGCCAGCAGTTTGGGCAGTACCATCAATCAGCCCCAGCATTTT
CASSLGSTINQPQHF
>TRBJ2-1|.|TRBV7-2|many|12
TGTGCCAGCAGCCTGGACTCCTTAGAGCAGTTCTTC
CASSLDSLEQFF
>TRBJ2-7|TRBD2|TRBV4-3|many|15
TGCGCCAGCAGCCATTCGACTAGCGGGGGTTACGAGCAGTACTTC
CASSHSTSGGYEQYF
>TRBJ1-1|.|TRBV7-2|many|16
TGTGCCAGCAGCAAGCCCGAAGAGACGGTGAACACTGAAGCTTTCTTT
CASSKPEETVNTEAFF
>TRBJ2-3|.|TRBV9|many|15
TGTGCCAGCAGCGTAGACGGGGGAATCGCAGATACGCAGTATTTT
CASSVDGGIADTQYF
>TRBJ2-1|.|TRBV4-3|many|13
TGCGCCAGCAGCCAAGAGGGGTTCTTGGAGCAGTTCTTC
CASSQEGFLEQFF
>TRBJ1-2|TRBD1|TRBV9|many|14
TGTGCCAGCAGCGTAGGGGGACAGAACTATGGCTACACCTTC
CASSVGGQNYGYTF
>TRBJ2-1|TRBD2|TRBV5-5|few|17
TGTGCCAGCAGCTCTCAACCGGGACTAGCGGGACTAGATGAGCAGTTCTTC
CASSSQPGLAGLDEQFF
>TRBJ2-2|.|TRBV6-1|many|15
TGTGCCAGCAGCCCGACAGCCTCGAACACCGGGGAGCTGTTTTTT
CASSPTASNTGELFF
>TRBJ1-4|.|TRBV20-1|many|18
TGCAGTGCTAGAGATGTCCAGGGGCTGAAAGGATCTAATGAAAAACTGTTTTTT
CSARDVQGLKGSNEKLFF
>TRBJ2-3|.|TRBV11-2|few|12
TGTGCCAGCAGCTCGATGGGGGATACGCAGTATTTT
CASSSMGDTQYF
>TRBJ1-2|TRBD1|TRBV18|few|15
TGTGCCAGCTCACCGGACAGGTTGTCTAACTATGGCTACACCTTC
CASSPDRLSNYGYTF
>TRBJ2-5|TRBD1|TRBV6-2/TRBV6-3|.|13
TGTGCCAGCAGACGACAGGGTCTAGAGACCCAGTACTTC
CASRRQGLETQYF
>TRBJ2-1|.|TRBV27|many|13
TGTGCCAGCAGTTTACAAGGGGACAATGAGCAGTTCTTC
CASSLQGDNEQFF